The rows below give T cell receptor beta chains drawn from one sample of a study of T cells after yellow fever vaccination. One entry per CDR3 protein, called by TCRdb with MiXCR from the 5' RACE reads. The table records a few hundred thousand distinct CDR3 sequences, about 7.1% of them present only once. This specimen consisted of CD4+ T cells sorted from PBMCs, obtained 15 days after the yellow fever booster vaccination. Receptors were obtained from a man aged 25 to 45 who received the YFV17D yellow fever vaccine. The CDR3 runs from the conserved cysteine through the conserved F or W. D genes are given only for firm matches. Where a row states a size, it is once, few, many or the class of an expanded clone; other rows omit it.

D gene | J gene | clone size | V gene | CDR3 DNA | CDR3 protein
NA | TRBJ2-1 | NA | TRBV9 | TGTGCCAGCAGCGTAGCGCAGTTAAATGAGCAGTTCTTC | CASSVAQLNEQFF
NA | TRBJ2-2 | many | TRBV12-3/TRBV12-4 | TGTGCCAGCAGTTCAATAAACCCCGGGGAGCTGTTTTTT | CASSSINPGELFF
NA | TRBJ2-1 | NA | TRBV5-4 | TGTGCCGTGGGTAATGAGCAGTTCTTC | CAVGNEQFF
NA | TRBJ1-5 | NA | TRBV4-3 | TGCGCCAGCAGCCAGGAGCTAAGCCGTCCCCAGCATTTT | CASSQELSRPQHF
TRBD2 | TRBJ2-1 | NA | TRBV6-5 | TGTGCCAGCAGAAAACTAGCGGGAGGGTTTGGTGAGCAGTTCTTC | CASRKLAGGFGEQFF
TRBD2 | TRBJ2-2 | NA | TRBV5-1 | TGCGCCAGCAGCTTGATGGCTAGCGGGAGGGCTGGAGCCGGGGAGCTGTTTTTT | CASSLMASGRAGAGELFF
TRBD1 | TRBJ2-7 | many | TRBV5-6 | TGTGCCAGCAGCCCGGATTGGACAGGGAGCTCCTACGAGCAGTACTTC | CASSPDWTGSSYEQYF
NA | TRBJ2-1 | NA | TRBV4-3 | TGCGCCAGCAGCCAAGAGCCCGGGACCTACAATGAGCAGTTCTTC | CASSQEPGTYNEQFF
NA | TRBJ1-1 | many | TRBV11-1 | TGTGCCAGCAGCTCGTCTGTAAGCGAAGCTTTCTTT | CASSSSVSEAFF
NA | TRBJ2-3 | many | TRBV7-3 | TGTGCCAGCAGCTTAAAAGGAAGCCCAGATACGCAGTATTTT | CASSLKGSPDTQYF
TRBD1 | TRBJ2-7 | many | TRBV12-3/TRBV12-4 | TGTGCCAGCAGTTACCCGGGACAGGGTATCTACGAGCAGTACTTC | CASSYPGQGIYEQYF
NA | TRBJ2-5 | many | TRBV5-1 | TGCGCCAGCAGCTTGTCGCCGGATTGGGGAGAGACCCAGTACTTC | CASSLSPDWGETQYF
NA | TRBJ2-6 | many | TRBV2 | TGTGCCAGCCGGTGGCAGGGGGGTTGGGCCAACGTCCTGACTTTC | CASRWQGGWANVLTF
NA | TRBJ2-7 | NA | TRBV28 | TGTGCCAGCAGCCCTCCGGGACCGATATCCTACGAGCAGTACTTC | CASSPPGPISYEQYF
TRBD2 | TRBJ2-1 | NA | TRBV4-2 | TGTGCCAGCAGCCAGGCCGGGACTAGCGGCTATGAGCAGTTCTTC | CASSQAGTSGYEQFF
NA | TRBJ2-1 | NA | TRBV28 | TGTGCCAGCAGTTTAGCGCAGGGGAGAGGGGGCTCCTACAATGAGCAGTTCTTC | CASSLAQGRGGSYNEQFF
NA | TRBJ2-1 | NA | TRBV18 | TGTGCCAGCTCACCACCGGGACCTTCAAGTTCATATGAGCAGTTCTTC | CASSPPGPSSSYEQFF
TRBD1 | TRBJ2-5 | NA | TRBV7-2 | TGTGCCAGCAGCTTAGGATCAGGGGGCGGGCGAGAGACCCAGTACTTC | CASSLGSGGGRETQYF
TRBD1 | TRBJ2-7 | many | TRBV29-1 | TGCAGCGTTGCCCGTCCCTCGAATAAGGGACAGGTCTACGAGCAGTACTTC | CSVARPSNKGQVYEQYF
TRBD1 | TRBJ1-5 | NA | TRBV9 | TGTGCCAGCAGCGTCGGACAGGGTAGCAATCAGCCCCAGCATTTT | CASSVGQGSNQPQHF
TRBD1 | TRBJ2-7 | NA | TRBV18 | TGTGCCAGCTCACCCTATAGGGACAGCGGATCCTACGAGCAGTACTTC | CASSPYRDSGSYEQYF
NA | TRBJ1-6 | few | TRBV10-3 | TGTGCCATCAGTGAGAAGCAGGATTCACCCCTCCACTTT | CAISEKQDSPLHF
NA | TRBJ2-7 | many | TRBV12-3/TRBV12-4 | TGTGCCAGCAGTCAAAACTACGAGCAGTACTTC | CASSQNYEQYF
NA | TRBJ2-5 | many | TRBV29-1 | TGCAGCGTTATCTTACGGCGGGATGGGAAAGAGACCCAGTACTTC | CSVILRRDGKETQYF
TRBD1 | TRBJ2-7 | NA | TRBV7-9 | TGTGCCTTGGACAGGGAAGGGCAGTACTTC | CALDREGQYF
TRBD1 | TRBJ1-2 | few | TRBV5-1 | TGCGCCAGCAGCTTGAGAGGGGGCGAAGACTATGGCTACACCTTC | CASSLRGGEDYGYTF
NA | TRBJ1-6 | few | TRBV19 | TGTGCCAGTAGCGTCCCCGGGACACCTCTCCACTTT | CASSVPGTPLHF
TRBD1 | TRBJ2-7 | many | TRBV23-1 | TGCGCCACCCCACCTAGGGGACAGGGGCCTCCTGTCTCCTACGAGCAGTACTTC | CATPPRGQGPPVSYEQYF
NA | TRBJ2-3 | NA | TRBV20-1 | TGCAGTGCTACCCGGACGGCGGGGACAGATACGCAGTATTTT | CSATRTAGTDTQYF
NA | TRBJ2-3 | many | TRBV5-1 | TGCGCCAGCAGCTTGGTGCAGGGTCAAGATACGCAGTATTTT | CASSLVQGQDTQYF
TRBD2 | TRBJ2-4 | few | TRBV7-2 | TGTGCCAGCAGCTTCCTAGCGGGAGCGTCAAAAAACATTCAGTACTTC | CASSFLAGASKNIQYF
TRBD2 | TRBJ2-7 | many | TRBV20-1 | TGCAGTGCTAGGAATCCTGCGGGAGGCCCCGAGCAGTACTTC | CSARNPAGGPEQYF
NA | TRBJ2-3 | many | TRBV29-1 | TGCAGCGTTAGTGGACGGGGCACAGATACGCAGTATTTT | CSVSGRGTDTQYF
NA | TRBJ1-6 | NA | TRBV18 | TGTGCCAGCTCGTCCGACAAGCCACCCCTCCACTTT | CASSSDKPPLHF
NA | TRBJ2-1 | NA | TRBV19 | TGTGCCAGTAGCAGGGGGGGCTTAGGCTCCTACAATGAGCAGTTCTTC | CASSRGGLGSYNEQFF
NA | TRBJ2-1 | many | TRBV12-3/TRBV12-4 | TGTGCCAGCAGTTCTGGGGGATACGAGCAGTTCTTC | CASSSGGYEQFF
NA | TRBJ1-3 | NA | TRBV4-1 | TGCGCCAGCAGCCAAAGCGAGGGGAGAAGCTCTGGAAACACCATATATTTT | CASSQSEGRSSGNTIYF
TRBD1 | TRBJ1-6 | many | TRBV6-2/TRBV6-3 | TGTGCCAGCAGCCCAACGACAGGGGGGAATTCACCCCTCCACTTT | CASSPTTGGNSPLHF
TRBD1 | TRBJ2-2 | NA | TRBV12-3/TRBV12-4 | TGTGCCAGCACTCACAGACAGGGGAACACCGGGGAGCTGTTTTTT | CASTHRQGNTGELFF
NA | TRBJ2-7 | NA | TRBV20-1 | TGCAGTGCTAGTATCACCCTCTCCTACGAGCAGTACTTC | CSASITLSYEQYF
TRBD1 | TRBJ2-7 | few | TRBV7-9 | TGTGCCAGCAGCTTAAGGGGACAGACCTACGAGCAGTACTTC | CASSLRGQTYEQYF
NA | TRBJ2-3 | few | TRBV10-3 | TGTGCCATCAGTGGACGAGGTTGGGGAGATACGCAGTATTTT | CAISGRGWGDTQYF
NA | TRBJ2-1 | many | TRBV20-1 | TGCAGTGCTAGAGATCTGACGGGAGCCTCCTACAATGAGCAGTTCTTC | CSARDLTGASYNEQFF
TRBD1 | TRBJ1-2 | NA | TRBV7-2 | TGTGCCAGCAGCCACGCCCAGGGACAGGGTAACTATGGCTACACCTTC | CASSHAQGQGNYGYTF
TRBD1 | TRBJ2-7 | many | TRBV6-5 | TGTGCCAGCAGTTCTCACGGGACAGGGTCCTACGAGCAGTACTTC | CASSSHGTGSYEQYF
TRBD1 | TRBJ2-3 | many | TRBV7-6 | TGTGCCAGCAGCCGACAGCGGACAGGTAGCACAGATACGCAGTATTTT | CASSRQRTGSTDTQYF
NA | TRBJ2-1 | NA | TRBV5-4 | TGTGCCATCAGCCTGGGGCTCCCCTGCAACTACAATGAGCAGTTCTTC | CAISLGLPCNYNEQFF
NA | TRBJ2-3 | few | TRBV20-1 | TGCAGTGCTAGCGATAGGGCTAAAAGCACAGATACGCAGTATTTT | CSASDRAKSTDTQYF
TRBD1 | TRBJ2-1 | NA | TRBV6-2/TRBV6-3 | TGTGCCGGGGGACAGTACAATGAGCAGTTCTTC | CAGGQYNEQFF
NA | TRBJ2-3 | few | TRBV19 | TGTGTCCACGGGACACCCCAGCGGACCACAGATACGCAGTATTTT | CVHGTPQRTTDTQYF
NA | TRBJ2-5 | many | TRBV20-1 | TGCAGTGCTATCAGTCCAGGGGGGGGGCAAGAGACCCAGTACTTC | CSAISPGGGQETQYF
NA | TRBJ2-1 | NA | TRBV5-1 | TGCGCCAGCTGGGGCCCCGCCAATGAGCAGTTCTTC | CASWGPANEQFF
NA | TRBJ1-4 | many | TRBV18 | TGTGCCAGCTCACCGCCCGGGATTACTAATGAAAAACTGTTTTTT | CASSPPGITNEKLFF
NA | TRBJ1-2 | few | TRBV7-9 | TGTGCCAGCAGCTTAGCTCCCGGGGAGGGCTACACCTTC | CASSLAPGEGYTF
NA | TRBJ2-1 | NA | TRBV5-1 | TGCGCCAGCAGCTTTTCGGCAGGGAGGTACAATGAGCAGTTCTTC | CASSFSAGRYNEQFF
TRBD1 | TRBJ2-5 | few | TRBV29-1 | TGCAGCGTTGAAGACGGGACAGGGAAAAAGACCCAGTACTTC | CSVEDGTGKKTQYF
NA | TRBJ2-3 | many | TRBV12-3/TRBV12-4 | TGTGCCAGCAGTGGGGCTAGCACAGATACGCAGTATTTT | CASSGASTDTQYF
NA | TRBJ1-4 | few | TRBV12-3/TRBV12-4 | TGTGCCAGCAGCCTCAGACAGCTCAATGAAAAACTGTTTTTT | CASSLRQLNEKLFF
NA | TRBJ2-2 | many | TRBV12-3/TRBV12-4 | TGTGCCAGCAGTTCCGCGGGGTTGCACACCGGGGAGCTGTTTTTT | CASSSAGLHTGELFF